This T cell receptor (beta chain) originates from a study of beta chain features in type 1 diabetes. Study information: Nearly 110,000,000 sorted cells were examined across all samples. General study results and limits: In cDNA sequencing, cells with high TCR expression could be over-represented. In patients and controls equally, PCR might favor templates that are shorter.

Unmatched junction bases numbered 10, after V lost 6 bases and J lost 7 bases. Germline CDR1 LNHDA, CDR2 SQIVND (reference sequence). The CDR3 extends over 14 amino acids. Every isolated RNA sample was fully reverse transcribed, so sequencing captured expressed TCRB transcripts. Generated by immunoSEQ multiplex PCR, the TCRdb table keeps only in-frame clones and is missing some. The sample records hundreds of thousands of clones, 15% to 20% being singletons. In regard to this clone: What it binds is unknown.

This clonotype was obtained from a woman between 18 and 30 years old in good health. What was sequenced was naive CD4+ T cells from blood. This chain joins TRBV19 and TRBJ1-1; 8 bases match TRBD1. DNA for the CDR3: TGTGCCAGTAGCCCTCAGGGGGCGCTTGGTGAAGCTTTCTTT. Translation gives CASSPQGALGEAFF.